Following are 4 T cell receptor beta chains from one sample sequenced in a study of shared clonotypes between healthy human individuals. Only in-frame clones appear in the TCRdb table, and some are missing; sequencing was by immunoSEQ multiplex PCR. The sample contains under 1,900,000 clones, about 98.5% of which appear only once. Input material: naive CD4+ T cells sorted from blood. The subset here: CD45RA+ positively selected. Receptors originate from a man aged 30 to 39 in good health.

V is TRBV5-5 and J is TRBJ2-2; D remains unclear. The germline V and J ends were trimmed by 4 bases and 6 bases, with 16 bases remaining between them. The CDR3 is 15 amino acids. Germline V CDR1 and CDR2: SGHKS, YYEKEE (reference sequence). Here the CDR3 reads CASSHTNQVSGELFF. Here the CDR3 DNA reads TGTGCCAGCAGCCATACTAACCAGGTTTCCGGGGAGCTGTTTTTT.

The chain employs TRBV28 and TRBJ2-7, with D possibly TRBD2 on 6 matching bases. Germline V lookup: CDR1 MDHEN, CDR2 SYDVKM. V lost 7 bases and J 12 bases, leaving 28 bases between the germline ends. The CDR3 is 15 amino acids. The CDR3 region is CASIEAPGLKRNPYF. DNA of the CDR3: TGTGCCAGCATCGAAGCCCCGGGACTCAAAAGGAACCCGTACTTC.

This clone came up once. The chain is built from TRBV5-1 and TRBJ2-2; no clear D gene. Deletions cut 8 bases from V and 8 bases from J, with 22 bases between. The CDR3 sequence is 15 residues long. Germline V CDR1 and CDR2: SGHRS, YFSETQ. Written as DNA, the CDR3 is TGCGCCAGTAGAATCACCGAACTGACCTGGGGGGAGCTGTTTTTT. This translates into CASRITELTWGELFF.

The J gene is TRBJ2-7, the V gene TRBV6-5; D may be TRBD1 (5 bases). Trimming stripped 0 bases from V and 8 bases from J, with 11 bases between. Germline V gene lookup returns CDR1 MNHEY and CDR2 SVGAGI. The CDR3 is made up of 13 amino acids. The CDR3 protein is CASSYSTETKQYF. The DNA of the CDR3 is TGTGCCAGCAGTTACTCGACAGAAACTAAGCAGTACTTC.